This TCR beta chain was captured in a study of T cells after yellow fever vaccination. A word on this clonotype: Its antigen remains unknown.

Regarding the study as a whole: Clonotypes appearing in both CD4 and CD8 compartments existed, and their share was small. Most clones from primary vaccination resurfaced after the booster (approximately 97% CD4, around 91% CD8). Researchers report a weaker secondary response that nonetheless peaked faster, day 5 versus 15.

The CDR3 spans 14 residues. Germline V gene lookup returns CDR1 MNHNS and CDR2 SASEGT. With 4 bases clipped from V and 6 bases from J, the junction kept 6 bases outside the gene matches. By 5'RACE template switching, TCR cDNA was produced, with a universal primer site and UMIs added in the process. TCRdb itself ran the 5' RACE reads through MiXCR, one entry per CDR3 protein. The table records 300,000 to 400,000 distinct CDR3 sequences, roughly 8% of them present only once. The source is a young man who received the YFV17D yellow fever vaccine. The genes are TRBV6-1 and TRBJ2-3, with 8 bases lining up with TRBD1. Source: PBMCs, taken 35 to 50 days after the first yellow fever vaccination. In DNA form, the CDR3 reads TGTGCCAGCAGTGCCGCAGGGGGCTTTGATACGCAGTATTTT. Translating gives CASSAAGGFDTQYF.